This T cell receptor beta chain was recovered during a study of graft-versus-host responses after intestinal transplantation. The protocol was immunoSEQ multiplex PCR, while the TCRdb copy is restricted to in-frame clones and leaves out a portion. The sample shows tens of thousands of clones, 90% of them seen only once. CDR3 size: 13 residues. Looked up from germline, CDR1 is SQVTM and CDR2 is ANQGSEA. The V gene lost 6 bases and the J gene lost 6 bases, with 17 bases spanning the gap. For this clone: Its cognate antigen is unknown.

The rearrangement joins TRBV29-1 to TRBJ1-1; D possibly corresponds to TRBD1 (6 bases). The sample in question was unstimulated CD8+ T cells sorted from spleen or lymph node cells, obtained before intestinal transplant. This clonotype originated in a human donor who received an intestinal transplant. In DNA, the CDR3 is TGCAGCGTCTGGGAGGGGGTTGTGGCTGAAGCTTTCTTT. The encoded protein is CSVWEGVVAEAFF.